Each of the 2 T cell receptor beta chains below was sequenced from the same sample in a study of ipilimumab plus nivolumab after autologous stem cell transplantation (dated by TCRdb to the early 2020s). The protocol used for the library was the immunoSEQ multiplex PCR assay. TCRdb provides this immuneACCESS table in a form limited to in-frame rearrangements. Some clones are lacking; in checked studies, under half of them reflect an unresolved V gene, and why the rest are absent is not known. The sample table records tens of thousands of clones; 75% to 85% of these occur just once. The ten top clones hold less than 2.5% of the sample. The material sequenced was PBMCs, taken in a trial of ipilimumab plus nivolumab as post-transplant consolidation. These receptor sequences come from a male donor with diffuse large B-cell lymphoma.

In DNA form, the CDR3 reads TGTGCCAGCAGCCAAACAGGTTACACTGAAGCTTTCTTT. As protein: CASSQTGYTEAFF. The chain couples TRBV7-3 to TRBJ1-1; D is possibly TRBD1 (5 bases). Germline values: CDR1 SGHTA, CDR2 FQGTGA. Trimming took off 5 bases at V and 3 bases at J, with 10 bases between the two ends. The CDR3 has 13 residues.

The V and J genes are TRBV7-2 and TRBJ2-7; D might be TRBD2 (5 bases). Trimming removed 1 base at V and 4 bases at J, with 8 bases between. The CDR3 loop spans 13 amino acids. Germline V gene lookup returns CDR1 SGHTA and CDR2 FQGNSA. The CDR3: CASSLGEGYEQYF. CDR3 in DNA: TGTGCCAGCAGCTTAGGTGAGGGATACGAGCAGTACTTC. Complete variable domain (other parts from reference TRBV7-2 and TRBJ2-7): GAGVSQSPSNKVTEKGKDVELRCDPISGHTALYWYRQSLGQGLEFLIYFQGNSAPDKSGLPSDRFSAERTGGSVSTLTIQRTQQEDSAVYLCASSLGEGYEQYFGPGTRLTVT.